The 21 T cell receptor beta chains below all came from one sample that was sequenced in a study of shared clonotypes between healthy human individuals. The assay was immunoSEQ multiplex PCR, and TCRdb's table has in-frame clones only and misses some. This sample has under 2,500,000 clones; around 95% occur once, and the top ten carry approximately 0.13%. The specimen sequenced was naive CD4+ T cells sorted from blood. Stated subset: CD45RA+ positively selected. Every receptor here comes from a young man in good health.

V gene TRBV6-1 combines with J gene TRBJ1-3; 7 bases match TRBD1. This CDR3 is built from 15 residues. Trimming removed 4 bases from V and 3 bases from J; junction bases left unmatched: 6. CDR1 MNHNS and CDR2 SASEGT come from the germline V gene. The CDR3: CASSARDSFGNTIYF. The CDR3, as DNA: TGTGCCAGCAGTGCCAGGGACAGTTTTGGAAACACCATATATTTT.

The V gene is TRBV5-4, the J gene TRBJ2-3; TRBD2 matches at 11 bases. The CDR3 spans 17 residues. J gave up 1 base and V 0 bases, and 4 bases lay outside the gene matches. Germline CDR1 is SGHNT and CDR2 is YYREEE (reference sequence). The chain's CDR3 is CASSLAKLAGGTDTQYF. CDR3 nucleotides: TGTGCCAGCAGCTTGGCTAAACTAGCGGGGGGCACAGATACGCAGTATTTT.

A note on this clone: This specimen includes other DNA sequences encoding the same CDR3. The CDR3 is CASSLEGGPHEQYF. Here the CDR3 DNA reads TGCGCCAGCAGCTTGGAAGGGGGTCCCCACGAGCAGTACTTC. J is TRBJ2-7 and V is TRBV5-1; possible D gene TRBD1, 6 bases. This CDR3 spans 14 amino acids. V was pared by 0 bases and J by 5 bases, with 12 bases between. Germline-derived CDR1 and CDR2 are SGHRS and YFSETQ.

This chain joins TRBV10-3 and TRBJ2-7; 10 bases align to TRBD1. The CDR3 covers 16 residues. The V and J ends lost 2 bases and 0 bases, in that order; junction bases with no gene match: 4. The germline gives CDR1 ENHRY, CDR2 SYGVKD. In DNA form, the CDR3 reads TGTGCCATCAGTGAGACACGGGACAGGGGCTCCTACGAGCAGTACTTC. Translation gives CAISETRDRGSYEQYF.

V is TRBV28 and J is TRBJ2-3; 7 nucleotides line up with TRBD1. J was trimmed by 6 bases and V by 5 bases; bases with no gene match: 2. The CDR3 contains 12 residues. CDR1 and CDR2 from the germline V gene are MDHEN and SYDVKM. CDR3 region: CASSPGQDTQYF. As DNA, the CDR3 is TGTGCCAGCAGTCCGGGACAGGATACGCAGTATTTT.

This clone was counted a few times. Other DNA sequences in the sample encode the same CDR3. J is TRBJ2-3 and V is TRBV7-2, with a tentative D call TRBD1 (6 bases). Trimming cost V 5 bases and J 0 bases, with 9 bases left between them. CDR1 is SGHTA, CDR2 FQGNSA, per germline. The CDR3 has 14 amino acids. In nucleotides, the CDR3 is TGTGCCAGCAGCCGTCAGGGGAGCACAGATACGCAGTATTTT. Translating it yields CASSRQGSTDTQYF.

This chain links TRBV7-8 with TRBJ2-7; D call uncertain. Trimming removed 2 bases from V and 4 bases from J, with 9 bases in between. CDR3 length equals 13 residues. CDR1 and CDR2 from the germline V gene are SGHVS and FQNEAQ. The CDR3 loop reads CASSLNSLYEQYF. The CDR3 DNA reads TGTGCCAGCAGCTTAAACAGCCTTTACGAGCAGTACTTC.

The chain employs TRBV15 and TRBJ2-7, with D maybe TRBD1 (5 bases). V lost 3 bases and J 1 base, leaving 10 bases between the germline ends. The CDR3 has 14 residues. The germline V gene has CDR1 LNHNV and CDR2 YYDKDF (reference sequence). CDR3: CATSRDISSYEQYF. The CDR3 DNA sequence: TGTGCCACCAGCAGGGACATTTCATCCTACGAGCAGTACTTC.

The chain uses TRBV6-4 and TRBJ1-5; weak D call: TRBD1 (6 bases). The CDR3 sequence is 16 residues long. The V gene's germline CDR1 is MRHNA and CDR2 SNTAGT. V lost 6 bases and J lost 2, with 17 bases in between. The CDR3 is CASRRGQSRCNQPQHF. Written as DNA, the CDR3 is TGTGCCAGCAGACGCGGACAGTCTCGGTGCAATCAGCCCCAGCATTTT.

The CDR3, as DNA: TGTGCCAGCACAACCCCAGTCGGCAGGACCACCTACGAGCAGTACTTC. It specifies CASTTPVGRTTYEQYF. The chain combines TRBV28 with TRBJ2-7; no definite D call. This CDR3 has 16 amino acids. Germline V gene lookup returns CDR1 MDHEN and CDR2 SYDVKM. V shed 7 bases and J shed 2 bases, with 21 bases lying between them.

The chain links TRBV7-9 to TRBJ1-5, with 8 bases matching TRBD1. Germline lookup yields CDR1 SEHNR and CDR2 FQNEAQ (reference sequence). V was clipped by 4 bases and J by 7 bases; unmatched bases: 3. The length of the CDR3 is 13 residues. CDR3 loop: CASSWTGLQPQHF. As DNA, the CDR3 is TGTGCCAGCAGCTGGACAGGGCTGCAGCCCCAGCATTTT.

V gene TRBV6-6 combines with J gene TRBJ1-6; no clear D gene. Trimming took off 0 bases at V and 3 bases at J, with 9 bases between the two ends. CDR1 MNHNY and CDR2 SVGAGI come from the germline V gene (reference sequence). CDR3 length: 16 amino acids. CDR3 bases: TGTGCCAGCAGTTACTCTGGGCAGTTCTATAATTCACCCCTCCACTTT. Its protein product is CASSYSGQFYNSPLHF.

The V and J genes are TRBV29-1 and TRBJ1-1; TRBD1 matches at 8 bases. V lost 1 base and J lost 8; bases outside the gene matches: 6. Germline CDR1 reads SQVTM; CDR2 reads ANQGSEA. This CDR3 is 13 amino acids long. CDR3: CSVEVTGVGEAFF. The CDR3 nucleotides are TGCAGCGTTGAAGTGACAGGGGTCGGCGAAGCTTTCTTT.

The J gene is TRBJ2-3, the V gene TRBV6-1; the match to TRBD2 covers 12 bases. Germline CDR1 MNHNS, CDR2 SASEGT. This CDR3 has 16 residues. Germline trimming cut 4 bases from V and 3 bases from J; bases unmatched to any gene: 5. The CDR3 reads CASSGASGGGTDTQYF. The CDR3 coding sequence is TGTGCCAGCAGTGGTGCTAGCGGGGGGGGGACAGATACGCAGTATTTT.

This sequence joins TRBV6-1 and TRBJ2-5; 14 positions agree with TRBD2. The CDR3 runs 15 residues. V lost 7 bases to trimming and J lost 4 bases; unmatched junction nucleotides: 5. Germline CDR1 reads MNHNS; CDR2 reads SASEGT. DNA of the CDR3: TGTGCCAGCACGACTAGCGGGGGGGCGTCAGAGACCCAGTACTTC. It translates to CASTTSGGASETQYF.

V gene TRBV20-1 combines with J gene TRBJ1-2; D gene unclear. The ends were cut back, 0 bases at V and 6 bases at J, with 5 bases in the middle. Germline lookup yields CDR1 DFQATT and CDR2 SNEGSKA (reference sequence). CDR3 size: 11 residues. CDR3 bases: TGCAGTGCTAGAGACCCCCATGGCTACACCTTC. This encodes CSARDPHGYTF.

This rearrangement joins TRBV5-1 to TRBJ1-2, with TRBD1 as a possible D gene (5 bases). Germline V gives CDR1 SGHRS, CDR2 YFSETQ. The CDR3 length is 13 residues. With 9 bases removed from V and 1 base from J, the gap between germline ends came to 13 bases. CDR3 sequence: CATTTESNYGYTF. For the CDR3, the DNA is TGCGCCACCACGACAGAAAGTAACTATGGCTACACCTTC.

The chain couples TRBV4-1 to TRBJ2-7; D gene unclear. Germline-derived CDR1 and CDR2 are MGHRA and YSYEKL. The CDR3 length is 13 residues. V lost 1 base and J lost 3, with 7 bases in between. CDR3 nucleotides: TGCGCCAGCAGCCAAGGGGAATTCTACGAGCAGTACTTC. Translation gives CASSQGEFYEQYF.

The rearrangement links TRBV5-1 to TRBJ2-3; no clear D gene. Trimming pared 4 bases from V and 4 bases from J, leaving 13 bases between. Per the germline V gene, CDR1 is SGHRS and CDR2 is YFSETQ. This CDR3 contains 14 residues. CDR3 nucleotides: TGCGCCAGCAGCGCGCCCCGAGGCGCAGATACGCAGTATTTT. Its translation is CASSAPRGADTQYF.

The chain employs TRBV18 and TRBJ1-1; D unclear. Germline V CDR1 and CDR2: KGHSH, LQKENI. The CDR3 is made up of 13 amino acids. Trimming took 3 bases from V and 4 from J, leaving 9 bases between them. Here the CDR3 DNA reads TGTGCCAGCTCACCGCTAGAAGGCACTGAAGCTTTCTTT. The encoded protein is CASSPLEGTEAFF.

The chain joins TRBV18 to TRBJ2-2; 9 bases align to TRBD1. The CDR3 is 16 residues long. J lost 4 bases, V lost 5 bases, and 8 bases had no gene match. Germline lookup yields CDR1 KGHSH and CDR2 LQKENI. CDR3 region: CASSALQGAPTGELFF. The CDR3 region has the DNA TGTGCCAGCTCAGCACTACAGGGGGCTCCCACCGGGGAGCTGTTTTTT.